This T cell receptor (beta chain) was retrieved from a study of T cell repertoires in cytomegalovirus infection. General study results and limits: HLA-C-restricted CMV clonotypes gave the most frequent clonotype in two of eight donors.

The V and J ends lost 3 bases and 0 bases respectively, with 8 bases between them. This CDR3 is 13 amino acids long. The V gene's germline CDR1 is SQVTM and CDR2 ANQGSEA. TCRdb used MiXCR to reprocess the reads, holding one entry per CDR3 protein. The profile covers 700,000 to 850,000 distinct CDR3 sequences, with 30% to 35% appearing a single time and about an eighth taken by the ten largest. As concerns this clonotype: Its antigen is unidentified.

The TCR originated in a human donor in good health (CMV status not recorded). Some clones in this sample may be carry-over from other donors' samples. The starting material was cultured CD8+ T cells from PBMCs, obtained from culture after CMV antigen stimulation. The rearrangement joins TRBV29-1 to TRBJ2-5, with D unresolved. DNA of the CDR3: TGCAGCGTTGAGGGCCCTTACCAAGAGACCCAGTACTTC. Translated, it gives CSVEGPYQETQYF.